One TCR beta chain is described in this entry. As yet, its antigen is unknown. The CDR3 end falls 3 residues outside the read, so it is completed with the germline J gene. This record comes from a study of Tregs in tolerant kidney transplant recipients. On the study more broadly: Mixed chimerism was transient after nonmyeloablative marrow transplants from related graft donors.

Findings of the study overall: The most relevant donor-specific Treg TCRbeta repertoire apparently came from expansion with activated donor B cells. Validation in larger populations is needed because few patients were studied.

Unstimulated Tregs (CD4+CD25+CD127-) and CD4+CD25- non-Tregs were sorted from PBMCs. Sequencing was performed with immunoSEQ multiplex PCR; in TCRdb, only in-frame clones are kept and a portion is missing. This sample contains 30,000 or so clones. CDR3 length: 15 amino acids. Trimming stripped 1 base from V and 6 bases from J, with 15 bases between. Germline V gene lookup returns CDR1 DFQATT and CDR2 SNEGSKA (reference sequence). The sample in question was CD8+ T cells from blood, obtained before the transplant. The chain is built from TRBV20-1 and TRBJ2-2; weak D call: TRBD1 (6 bases). This clonotype was sampled from a human donor who received a combined kidney and bone marrow transplant. Incomplete CDR3 DNA: TGCAGTGCTAGAGTGGTAGGACAGTTTCCCGGGGAG. Translated, it gives CSARVVGQFPGE. The complete CDR3 reads CSARVVGQFPGELFF.